This T cell receptor (beta chain) was captured by sequencing in a study of OX40 agonist ivuxolimab in advanced cancers. Study context: With a range of roughly 20 to 90, age averaged 60 years, and around 80% were male. General study findings and limits: What antigens the expanded peripheral T cells recognized was never established. CD4+ T cells averaged fewer expanded clones than CD8+ T cells.

Generated by immunoSEQ multiplex PCR, the TCRdb table keeps only in-frame clones and is missing some. The sample holds over 50,000 clones, roughly 91% seen once. The CDR3 extends over 17 amino acids. Trimming at V came to 3 bases and at J to 3 bases, leaving 5 bases not matched to a gene. The germline CDR1 and CDR2 sequences are MDHEN and SYDVKM. Points on this clone: What it binds is not known.

The V gene is TRBV28, the J gene TRBJ2-5, with 15 bases fitting TRBD2. The TCR originated in an adult with an advanced solid tumor such as melanoma, head and neck, liver or kidney cancer. Sequenced here: CD4+ or CD8+ T cells sorted from blood, sampled in a trial of the OX40 agonist ivuxolimab. CDR3 sequence (DNA): TGTGCCAGCAGTTTGTTGCGGACTAGCGGGAGGGAAGAGACCCAGTACTTC. Protein product: CASSLLRTSGREETQYF. The full variable domain, with the rest looked up from reference TRBV28 and TRBJ2-5, is DVKVTQSSRYLVKRTGEKVFLECVQDMDHENMFWYRQDPGLGLRLIYFSYDVKMKEKGDIPEGYSVSREKKERFSLILESASTNQTSMYLCASSLLRTSGREETQYFGPGTRLLVL.